This T cell receptor beta chain appears in the sequencing data of a study of blood T cell repertoires in COVID-19. Study at large: The analysed material was cDNA or gDNA that came from T cells, B-cell-depleted T cells, or PBMCs.

In the original workflow: Amplifying reference gene primers gave estimates of nucleated cell counts. The protocol was immunoSEQ multiplex PCR, while the TCRdb copy is restricted to in-frame clones and leaves out a portion. The DNA was the basis for D and trimming; V, J and clone size are from that table. The data show tens of thousands of clones, more than 70% seen once. CDR1 and CDR2 from the germline V gene are SGHTA and FQGTGA. Trimming cost V 4 bases and J 1 base, with 19 bases left between them. The CDR3 spans 17 residues. This clone has just one count. The specimen was peripheral blood. The rearrangement joins TRBV7-3 to TRBJ1-1; maybe TRBD1 (6 bases). The sequence was collected from a woman of 80 years or more in a cohort sampled during active or convalescent COVID-19. DNA of the CDR3: TGTGCCAGCAGCTCAGTAGGTAGCAGGGGCGGGAACACTGAAGCTTTCTTT. This encodes CASSSVGSRGGNTEAFF.